This TCR beta chain emerged from a study of cytomegalovirus exposure and HLA in healthy donors. Findings and caveats of the study: A likely sequencing artifact accounted for one observed cluster of highly shared sequence variants. Researchers reported in a later analysis that a missense DCLRE1C variant was tied to TCR beta V- and J-gene trimming. Listed as cytomegalovirus-associated were 150 to 200 TCR beta chains. The authors later found HLA-associated TCR beta chains more clonally expanded than equally common others.

The V gene lost 4 bases and the J gene lost 5 bases, with 9 bases spanning the gap. Germline V lookup: CDR1 SQVTM, CDR2 ANQGSEA. The CDR3 extends over 13 amino acids. On this clone: Antigen specificity is unknown.

With 60 Vbeta and 13 Jbeta primers, the PCR was carried out. Generated by immunoSEQ multiplex PCR, the TCRdb table keeps only in-frame clones and is missing some. The repertoire holds 140,000 or so clones, approximately 83% seen once, with around 1.9% in the top ten. The receptor's source is a woman aged 40 to 50 in good health and CMV-seronegative. Sequencing input: PBMCs. The V gene is TRBV29-1, the J gene TRBJ1-6; D not resolved. The CDR3 DNA reads TGCAGCGTTGGAGAACAGAATAATTCACCCCTCCACTTT. It encodes CSVGEQNNSPLHF. Supplemented by reference TRBV29-1 and TRBJ1-6, the full variable domain reads SAVISQKPSRDICQRGTSLTIQCQVDSQVTMMFWYRQQPGQSLTLIATANQGSEATYESGFVIDKFPISRPNLTFSTLTVSNMSPEDSSIYLCSVGEQNNSPLHFGNGTRLTVT.